The clone carrying this T cell receptor (beta chain) has just a few counts. Germline CDR1 SGHRS, CDR2 YFSETQ. The CDR3 contains 14 residues. Trimming took off 0 bases at V and 6 bases at J, with 7 bases between the two ends. The repertoire was sequenced with immunoSEQ multiplex PCR; TCRdb's copy has only in-frame clones and lacks some. This sample has about 140,000 clones; about 76% occur once, and the top ten carry around 13%. This sample is part of a study of blood T cell repertoires in COVID-19. This chain uses TRBV5-1 with TRBJ1-6; a weak D match, TRBD1 (5 bases). Sequenced material: peripheral blood. This receptor was identified in an elderly man with acute or convalescent COVID-19. CDR3 sequence: CASSLAQGNSPLHF. CDR3 DNA: TGCGCCAGCAGCTTGGCCCAGGGTAATTCACCCCTCCACTTT.